The entry below describes one TCR beta chain. The sample belongs to a study of blood T cell repertoires in COVID-19. About the study: Samples representing acute and convalescent COVID-19 were sourced from the United States, Italy and Spain. Sample material is recorded as cDNA or gDNA derived from T cells, B-cell-depleted T cells, or PBMCs.

The CDR3 extends over 13 amino acids. The V gene lost 3 bases and the J gene lost 4 bases, with 13 bases spanning the gap. Germline-derived CDR1 and CDR2 are GTSNPN and SVGIG (reference sequence). Source study methods: Estimated nucleated cell counts came from reference gene primer amplification. Profiled with immunoSEQ multiplex PCR; TCRdb holds only in-frame clones, not every one. V, J and clone size are taken as reported in that table, and D and trimming were inferred from the DNA itself. The table shows about 85,000 clones, with roughly 85% occurring only once. The chain carries TRBV30 and TRBJ2-7; the D is unclear. Sequencing was done on a sample of peripheral blood. The receptor comes from a man aged 55-75 years with acute or convalescent COVID-19. The CDR3 DNA reads as TGTGCCTGGAGCGAGGCAGCATCATACGAGCAGTACTTC. The encoded protein is CAWSEAASYEQYF.